The 20 T cell receptor beta chains given below trace back to one sample, sequenced in a study of patients and donors after allogeneic stem cell transplantation. TCRdb called the RT-PCR reads again in MiXCR, with one record for every CDR3 protein. The sample carries about 25,000 distinct CDR3 sequences, 8.1% recorded once. The sequencing sample was made of blood, either unsorted or a sorted T cell fraction (not recorded which). The receptors stem from a human donor who was either an allogeneic HSCT recipient or a stem cell or donor lymphocyte infusion donor (not recorded which). It is not recorded whose cells these are; they may come from a transplant donor.

This clonotype has only a few counts. V and J are TRBV18 and TRBJ1-1; 7 bases map to TRBD1. The CDR3 runs to 14 residues. Trimming took 3 bases from V and 2 from J; bases not matched to a gene: 3. Germline values: CDR1 KGHSH, CDR2 LQKENI. The CDR3, as DNA: TGTGCCAGCTCACCCGGGACAGTAAACACTGAAGCTTTCTTT. Protein sequence: CASSPGTVNTEAFF.

Only a few counts were recorded for this clonotype. The chain links TRBV14 to TRBJ2-7; D uncertain. The CDR3 covers 11 residues. Trimming shortened V by 3 bases and J by 0 bases, and 0 bases separated the two germline ends. The germline gives CDR1 SGHDN, CDR2 FVKESK. In DNA, the CDR3 is TGTGCCAGCAGCCACTCCTACGAGCAGTACTTC. Translated, it gives CASSHSYEQYF.

By frequency in the sample, this clonotype is medium-sized. The gene calls are TRBV5-1 and TRBJ1-1; D unresolved. V was clipped by 0 bases and J by 6 bases, with 12 bases between them. This CDR3 contains 14 residues. CDR1 is SGHRS and CDR2 is YFSETQ in the germline V gene. The CDR3 reads CASSLGSAAAEAFF. The CDR3 bases are TGCGCCAGCAGCTTGGGGTCCGCGGCGGCTGAAGCTTTCTTT.

This chain connects TRBV7-9 to TRBJ2-5, with D possibly matching TRBD2 (6 bases). This CDR3 contains 13 residues. V dropped 4 bases and J dropped 5 bases, with 11 bases sitting between them. Germline CDR1 reads SEHNR; CDR2 reads FQNEAQ (reference sequence). The CDR3 loop is CASSWGLGETQYF. As DNA, the CDR3 is TGTGCCAGCAGCTGGGGACTGGGGGAGACCCAGTACTTC.

This clonotype occurred many times. This chain joins TRBV5-8 and TRBJ2-7; 8 nucleotides align to TRBD1. CDR3 length: 13 residues. V trimming: 5 bases; J trimming: 2 bases; junction bases outside the gene matches: 3. Germline CDR1 reads SGHTS; CDR2 reads YDEGEE. CDR3 in DNA: TGTGCCAGCAGTTGGACAGGGCCCTACGAGCAGTACTTC. Translated, it gives CASSWTGPYEQYF.

This clonotype was seen ten or more times. The chain couples TRBV28 to TRBJ2-1; D not certain. The CDR3 runs 16 residues. V was pared by 5 bases and J by 0 bases, with 14 bases between. Germline assignment: CDR1 MDHEN and CDR2 SYDVKM. CDR3 coding DNA: TGTGCCAGCAGTCATGACCCTGCTAGCTCCTACAATGAGCAGTTCTTC. Translating gives CASSHDPASSYNEQFF.

There are many counts of this clonotype. The chain couples TRBV20-1 to TRBJ2-3; the D gene could be TRBD1 or TRBD2 (6 bases each). Germline CDR1 is DFQATT and CDR2 is SNEGSKA (reference sequence). This CDR3 is built from 14 residues. Trimming cost V 1 base and J 5 bases, with 13 bases left between them. The chain's CDR3 is CSARGAKGGDTQYF. The CDR3 DNA reads TGCAGTGCTAGAGGGGCCAAGGGGGGAGATACGCAGTATTTT.

There are many counts of this clonotype. CDR3 loop: CASSRDVPDTQYF. The CDR3 bases are TGTGCCAGCAGCCGGGACGTACCAGATACGCAGTATTTT. The chain recombines TRBV9 with TRBJ2-3; D is perhaps TRBD1 or TRBD2 (5 bases each). From germline, CDR1 is SGDLS and CDR2 YYNGEE. V lost 4 bases to trimming and J lost 4 bases, with 10 bases between them. The CDR3 is 13 amino acids.

This clonotype came up a few times. This chain connects TRBV5-5 to TRBJ2-1; 8 positions match TRBD2. Germline V gene data show CDR1 as SGHKS and CDR2 as YYEKEE (reference sequence). With V trimmed by 6 bases and J by 4 bases, 12 bases remained unmatched. CDR3 length: 16 amino acids. CDR3 nucleotides: TGTGCCAGCACCCCGGGGGGGGCGGGGGGTTACAATGAGCAGTTCTTC. This translates into CASTPGGAGGYNEQFF.

The chain couples TRBV5-1 to TRBJ2-7; TRBD2 agrees at 8 bases. With 0 bases clipped from V and 4 bases from J, the junction kept 9 bases outside the gene matches. The CDR3 spans 16 residues. Germline CDR1 SGHRS, CDR2 YFSETQ. In nucleotides, the CDR3 is TGCGCCAGCAGCTTGGGGTACCAGCGGGAGTATTACGAGCAGTACTTC. Its protein product is CASSLGYQREYYEQYF.

There are many counts of this clonotype. V gene TRBV20-1 combines with J gene TRBJ2-5; D is unclear. The length of the CDR3 is 15 residues. Germline assignment: CDR1 DFQATT and CDR2 SNEGSKA (reference sequence). V was trimmed by 0 bases and J by 0 bases, leaving 11 bases between them. CDR3 in amino acids: CSARDSNSYQETQYF. Here the CDR3 DNA reads TGCAGTGCTAGAGATAGTAACTCGTACCAAGAGACCCAGTACTTC.

The gene calls are TRBV28 and TRBJ1-2; D is undetermined. Looked up from germline, CDR1 is MDHEN and CDR2 is SYDVKM. V gave up 5 bases and J gave up 6 bases, with 10 bases separating them. This CDR3 has 12 amino acids. CDR3 amino acids: CASSPLTDGYTF. CDR3 in DNA: TGTGCCAGCAGTCCCCTCACCGATGGCTACACCTTC.

This clonotype appeared many times. The V call is TRBV20-1, the J call TRBJ1-5, with unresolved D. This CDR3 is 15 amino acids long. Germline V gene lookup returns CDR1 DFQATT and CDR2 SNEGSKA (reference sequence). Trimming took off 5 bases at V and 3 bases at J, with 17 bases between the two ends. CDR3 residues: CSASTGSWANQPQHF. The CDR3 bases are TGCAGTGCTTCCACTGGGAGTTGGGCCAATCAGCCCCAGCATTTT.

There are a few counts of this clonotype. The gene calls are TRBV7-9 and TRBJ1-2; D gene ambiguous. The germline V and J ends were trimmed by 1 base and 4 bases, with 7 bases remaining between them. Germline-derived CDR1 and CDR2 are SEHNR and FQNEAQ (reference sequence). CDR3 size: 13 residues. The CDR3 DNA is TGTGCCAGCAGCTTAGATGGGAGCTATGGCTACACCTTC. This encodes CASSLDGSYGYTF.

This clonotype was detected ten times or more. V is TRBV29-1 and J is TRBJ1-1, with 9 bases lining up with TRBD1. Germline loops: CDR1 SQVTM, CDR2 ANQGSEA. The CDR3 totals 12 residues. V trimming: 6 bases; J trimming: 4 bases; junction bases outside the gene matches: 3. CDR3 sequence: CSVTGGGTEAFF. CDR3 bases: TGCAGCGTCACAGGGGGCGGCACTGAAGCTTTCTTT.

In this sample, this clonotype turned up a few times. This rearrangement joins TRBV9 to TRBJ1-2, with TRBD1 matching over 10 bases. The CDR3 consists of 15 residues. Per the germline V gene, CDR1 is SGDLS and CDR2 is YYNGEE. With 4 bases clipped from V and 8 bases from J, the junction kept 11 bases outside the gene matches. CDR3 sequence reads: CASSPPTGGAWGYTF. The CDR3 nucleotides read TGTGCCAGCAGCCCGCCGACAGGGGGCGCGTGGGGCTACACCTTC.

The chain combines TRBV5-6 with TRBJ2-2; D remains ambiguous. This CDR3 is 13 amino acids long. The V and J ends lost 4 bases and 4 bases respectively, with 8 bases between them. The germline V gene encodes CDR1 SGHDT and CDR2 YYEEEE. CDR3 in DNA: TGTGCCAGCAGCATGACGAGCACCGGGGAGCTGTTTTTT. Its translation: CASSMTSTGELFF.

This clonotype was detected ten times or more. The chain uses TRBV15 and TRBJ2-7; 7 nucleotides line up with TRBD2. CDR3 length equals 16 residues. Germline V lookup: CDR1 LNHNV, CDR2 YYDKDF (reference sequence). With V trimmed by 0 bases and J by 4 bases, 9 bases remained unmatched. Here the CDR3 reads CATSRDQGAGAYEQYF. The CDR3 nucleotides read TGTGCCACCAGCAGAGATCAAGGGGCGGGAGCATACGAGCAGTACTTC.

This clonotype was detected ten times or more. The rearrangement uses TRBV7-9 and TRBJ2-5, with no clear D. Between the trimmed V and J ends, which lost 11 bases and 2 bases, there was a span of 9 bases. Per germline, CDR1 SEHNR and CDR2 FQNEAQ (reference sequence). The CDR3 covers 11 residues. CDR3 in amino acids: CASADQETQYF. The CDR3 DNA follows: TGTGCCTCGGCGGATCAAGAGACCCAGTACTTC.

This clonotype has at least ten counts. The gene calls are TRBV3-1 and TRBJ2-6; 9 positions match TRBD1. The CDR3 has 17 residues. Germline lookup yields CDR1 LGHDT and CDR2 YNNKEL (reference sequence). The trim removed 4 bases at V and 3 bases at J, leaving 7 bases unmatched. The CDR3 loop is CASSPPQGAGGANVLTF. In DNA form, the CDR3 reads TGTGCCAGCAGCCCTCCACAGGGGGCAGGTGGGGCCAACGTCCTGACTTTC.